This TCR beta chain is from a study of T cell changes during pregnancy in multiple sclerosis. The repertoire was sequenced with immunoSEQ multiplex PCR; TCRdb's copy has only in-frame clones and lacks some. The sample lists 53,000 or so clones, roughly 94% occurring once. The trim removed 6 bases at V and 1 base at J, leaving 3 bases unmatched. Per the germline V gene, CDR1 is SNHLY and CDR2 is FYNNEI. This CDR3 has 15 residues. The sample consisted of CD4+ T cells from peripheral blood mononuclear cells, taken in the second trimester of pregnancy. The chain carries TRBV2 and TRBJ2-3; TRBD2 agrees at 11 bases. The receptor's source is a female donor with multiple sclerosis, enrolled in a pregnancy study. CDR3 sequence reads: CASRVLAGGTDTQYF. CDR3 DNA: TGTGCCAGCAGGGTACTAGCGGGGGGCACAGATACGCAGTATTTT.